The 20 T cell receptor beta chains in this list originate from one sample, sequenced in a study of blood T cell repertoires in COVID-19. Repertoires were generated with immunoSEQ multiplex PCR, while TCRdb's copy carries only in-frame clones and drops some. Here the sample spans 130,000 to 150,000 clones, around nine tenths being singletons. What was sequenced was peripheral blood. Receptors were obtained from a human donor in a cohort sampled during active COVID-19.

This clone has just one count. The chain joins TRBV4-2 to TRBJ2-7, with 7 bases aligning to TRBD2. This CDR3 contains 17 residues. Per germline, CDR1 LGHNA and CDR2 YNFKEQ. The V segment lost 1 base and the J segment 2 bases; nucleotides outside the gene matches: 11. The CDR3 loop reads CASSQGGASGNPYEQYF. DNA of the CDR3: TGTGCCAGCAGCCAAGGAGGGGCGAGCGGGAATCCCTACGAGCAGTACTTC.

There are a few counts of this clone. The chain links TRBV2 to TRBJ1-1; 11 nucleotides align to TRBD1. The CDR3 extends over 13 amino acids. J was trimmed by 11 bases and V by 6 bases; bases with no gene match: 8. Germline-derived CDR1 and CDR2 are SNHLY and FYNNEI. The DNA for the CDR3 is TGTGCCAGCAGGGCAACGGACAGGGGGCTGGCTTTCTTT. It encodes CASRATDRGLAFF.

This clone occurred a few times. At one boundary the junction diverges from the germline segment, which might be a read error. The DNA for the CDR3 is TGTGCCAGCAGTTACGGAGTTGTGGGGAGTACCGTTTCTAATCGGCCCCAGCATTTT. This gives the protein CASSYGVVGSTVSNRPQHF. The chain joins TRBV6-2 or TRBV6-3 to TRBJ1-5, with D unclear. CDR3 size: 19 residues. Germline assignment: CDR1 MNHEY and CDR2 SVGEGT.

The chain has TRBV7-2 and TRBJ2-5; 7 positions agree with TRBD1. Per the germline V gene, CDR1 is SGHTA and CDR2 is FQGNSA. CDR3 size: 16 residues. With 3 bases clipped from V and 2 bases from J, the junction kept 9 bases outside the gene matches. This chain's CDR3 is CASSLLGQIVQETQYF. As DNA, the CDR3 is TGTGCCAGCAGCTTGCTGGGACAGATAGTACAAGAGACCCAGTACTTC.

CDR3 loop: CASSRGGQRGSEKLFF. The DNA for the CDR3 is TGTGCCAGCAGTCGTGGGGGACAGCGAGGCAGTGAAAAACTGTTTTTT. The chain links TRBV28 to TRBJ1-4, with 7 bases that match TRBD1. The ends lost 5 bases at V and 7 bases at J; junction bases unmatched: 13. The CDR3 totals 16 residues. The V gene's germline CDR1 is MDHEN and CDR2 SYDVKM. Based on the CDR3 plus reference TRBV28 and TRBJ1-4, the full variable domain is DVKVTQSSRYLVKRTGEKVFLECVQDMDHENMFWYRQDPGLGLRLIYFSYDVKMKEKGDIPEGYSVSREKKERFSLILESASTNQTSMYLCASSRGGQRGSEKLFFGSGTQLSVL.

V is TRBV6-6 and J is TRBJ1-6, with TRBD1 matching over 8 bases. Germline V gives CDR1 MNHNY, CDR2 SVGAGI (reference sequence). J was trimmed by 9 bases and V by 0 bases; bases with no gene match: 4. This CDR3 has 15 amino acids. In DNA, the CDR3 is TGTGCCAGCAGTTACTCGTCCGGGACAGGTTCACCCCTCCACTTT. It yields the protein CASSYSSGTGSPLHF.

The V gene is TRBV29-1, the J gene TRBJ1-5, with D possibly TRBD1 on 5 matching bases. V was cut by 6 bases and J by 1 base, with 16 bases left in between. The CDR3 consists of 15 residues. Germline lookup yields CDR1 SQVTM and CDR2 ANQGSEA. The CDR3 is CSVAVGGLSNQPQHF. In DNA, the CDR3 is TGCAGCGTCGCTGTGGGGGGTTTGAGCAATCAGCCCCAGCATTTT.

This chain connects TRBV9 to TRBJ2-3, with TRBD2 identical over 13 bases. This CDR3 region has 15 residues. V lost 2 bases, J lost 7 bases, and 4 bases stayed unmatched. Germline lookup yields CDR1 SGDLS and CDR2 YYNGEE. CDR3 sequence: CASSVGLAGANTQYF. DNA of the CDR3: TGTGCCAGCAGCGTTGGACTAGCGGGGGCCAATACGCAGTATTTT.

This rearrangement joins TRBV5-1 to TRBJ2-1; D is ambiguous. Trimming removed 0 bases from V and 5 bases from J, with 12 bases in between. This CDR3 spans 15 amino acids. Looked up from germline, CDR1 is SGHRS and CDR2 is YFSETQ. The CDR3 sequence: CASSLVPTNNNEQFF. The CDR3 DNA sequence: TGCGCCAGCAGCTTGGTCCCGACAAACAACAATGAGCAGTTCTTC.

V usage is TRBV15 and J usage is TRBJ1-1, with D unresolved. Germline lookup yields CDR1 LNHNV and CDR2 YYDKDF (reference sequence). V lost 8 bases, J lost 2 bases, and 12 bases lay in between. The CDR3 has 13 amino acids. CDR3 loop: CATQRRPNTEAFF. CDR3 nucleotide sequence: TGTGCCACCCAAAGGAGACCAAACACTGAAGCTTTCTTT.

The gene calls are TRBV4-1 and TRBJ2-1; 9 nucleotides line up with TRBD1. The trim removed 1 base at V and 8 bases at J, leaving 18 bases unmatched. The CDR3 runs to 19 residues. Germline CDR1 and CDR2: MGHRA and YSYEKL. The CDR3 DNA reads as TGCGCCAGCAGCCAAGTGGGACAGGGCATCCCCGGGGTTCGCGATGAGCAGTTCTTC. Amino acid sequence: CASSQVGQGIPGVRDEQFF.

The rearrangement joins TRBV6-2 or TRBV6-3 to TRBJ1-1; D call uncertain. CDR3 length equals 15 residues. V lost 0 bases to trimming and J lost 4 bases, with 12 bases between them. Germline-derived CDR1 and CDR2 are MNHEY and SVGEGT. CDR3 sequence reads: CASSYSSKRFTEAFF. The CDR3 DNA reads TGTGCCAGCAGTTACTCATCTAAGAGGTTCACTGAAGCTTTCTTT.

V usage is TRBV2 and J usage is TRBJ2-7; D unclear. CDR3 size: 14 residues. The ends were cut back, 7 bases at V and 3 bases at J, with 16 bases in the middle. Germline CDR1 reads SNHLY; CDR2 reads FYNNEI. The CDR3 region has the DNA TGTGCCAGCACCGGTTTCGTCCGAGGCTACGAGCAGTACTTC. Translated, it gives CASTGFVRGYEQYF.

This clone was seen once. The chain employs TRBV7-9 and TRBJ1-4, with 10 bases fitting TRBD1. The trim removed 0 bases at V and 10 bases at J, leaving 8 bases unmatched. Germline V CDR1 and CDR2: SEHNR, FQNEAQ (reference sequence). The CDR3 is made up of 16 amino acids. The CDR3 coding sequence is TGTGCCAGCAGCTTAGCCACGGACAGGGGGAGAGGAAAACTGTTTTTT. As protein: CASSLATDRGRGKLFF.

The chain has TRBV5-1 and TRBJ2-3; a weak D match, TRBD1 (5 bases). The CDR3 extends over 18 amino acids. Deletions cut 1 base from V and 0 bases from J, with 18 bases between. Germline V gene lookup returns CDR1 SGHRS and CDR2 YFSETQ. CDR3: CASSLSPGRKPSTDTQYF. The CDR3 coding sequence is TGCGCCAGCAGCTTGTCGCCAGGGCGTAAACCTAGCACAGATACGCAGTATTTT.

The J gene is TRBJ1-4, the V gene TRBV28; the D gene is possibly TRBD1 (6 bases). Germline V lookup: CDR1 MDHEN, CDR2 SYDVKM. The CDR3 sequence is 11 residues long. The CDR3 reads CAAQGPRKLFF. The CDR3 region has the DNA TGTGCTGCACAGGGCCCGCGGAAACTGTTTTTT.

The CDR3 bases are TGTGCCAGCAGCTTATTTTCAGGCGCGACCACCTACAATGAGCAGTTCTTC. It translates to CASSLFSGATTYNEQFF. The V and J genes are TRBV7-2 and TRBJ2-1; D uncertain. V lost 2 bases and J 2 bases, leaving 16 bases between the germline ends. This CDR3 comprises 17 residues. Germline CDR1 reads SGHTA; CDR2 reads FQGNSA.

The chain is built from TRBV11-1 and TRBJ2-5; possibly TRBD1 for D (5 bases). V was pared by 5 bases and J by 5 bases, with 18 bases between. Germline loops: CDR1 SGHAT, CDR2 FQDESV (reference sequence). CDR3 size: 15 residues. CDR3 nucleotide sequence: TGTGCCAGCAGCGGACAACCTAGGGGTGGGGAGACCCAGTACTTC. Translation: CASSGQPRGGETQYF.

The rearrangement uses TRBV19 and TRBJ2-7, with 13 bases matching TRBD2. Per the germline V gene, CDR1 is LNHDA and CDR2 is SQIVND (reference sequence). This CDR3 has 15 residues. Losses at the gene ends were 4 bases for V and 3 bases for J; bases not matched to a gene: 3. CDR3 in amino acids: CASSTGLAGDYEQYF. The CDR3 DNA reads TGTGCCAGTAGTACTGGACTAGCGGGAGACTACGAGCAGTACTTC.

This clone was recorded once. Other DNA sequences from this sample encode an identical CDR3 as well. The chain employs TRBV6-5 and TRBJ2-7; 10 bases are shared with TRBD1. V was pared by 6 bases and J by 2 bases, with 4 bases of the junction left unmatched. CDR3 size: 14 residues. Germline V gene sequence: CDR1 MNHEY, CDR2 SVGAGI. CDR3 sequence (DNA): TGTGCCAGCAGCCGAGGACAGGGGGCCTACGAGCAGTACTTC. Protein sequence: CASSRGQGAYEQYF.